This TCR beta chain was observed in a study of blood T cells in healthy people across ages. At the level of the study: When template switching was applied, about one barcoded beta molecule was captured per two T cells.

V was clipped by 3 bases and J by 11 bases; unmatched bases: 6. The CDR3 totals 14 residues. A second PCR, run for about 6 to 11 cycles, used a sample-barcoded 5' primer plus a J-beta primer mix. MiXCR, applied by TCRdb to the 5' RACE reads, yields one record per CDR3 protein. This table has hundreds of thousands of distinct CDR3 sequences, about 30% appearing once. The sample holds a few counts of this clonotype. Its antigen is currently unknown. Overall study findings and caveats: Roughly linearly, TCR beta diversity per million T cells fell as age increased. Researchers said unsorted PBMCs prevented a conclusive naive versus antigen-experienced comparison.

The TCR originated in a woman of 80 years or more in good health. Sequenced: blood. The V gene is TRBV12-3 or TRBV12-4, the J gene TRBJ1-6; 8 bases match TRBD1. The CDR3 DNA is TGTGCCAGCAGTTTTAGGTCAGGGGGCGCACCCCTCCACTTT. Translating gives CASSFRSGGAPLHF.